This T cell receptor (beta chain) was captured by sequencing in a study of monozygotic twins with inflammatory bowel disease (dated by TCRdb to between 2018 and 2021). For the wider study: A total of about 28 monozygotic twin pairs were included in the full study, comprising nine German pairs (four IBD-concordant, five IBD-discordant) and 19 IBD-discordant Danish pairs. Disease-associated traits were sought mainly through comparisons between IBD patients and their genetically identical healthy co-twins within discordant pairs. Each individual had, on average, about 151 000 unique TCRalpha sequences and 181 000 unique TCRbeta sequences available for analysis. General study outcomes and caveats: Measured by the inverse Simpson index, TCRbeta repertoire diversity was lower in IBD patients than in their healthy co-twins. Repertoire similarity did not differ between concordant and discordant twins, which could be due to limited statistical power. The results gave no support for a single strong signal or clonotype linked to IBD. The analysis was unable to tell different T cell subtypes apart. Because patients received different immunosuppressive treatments, the repertoires may have picked up extra background noise and variability between individuals. IBD patients shared fewer clonotypes with other individuals than healthy twins did, most markedly in patients showing signs of disease activity.

Note on this clonotype: Its antigen has not been determined.

Receptor libraries were prepared by 5' RACE. Preparation of each TCR library used approximately 4,000 ng of total RNA. For each sample, cDNA synthesis with SMARTScribe reverse transcriptase was split into eight separate reactions. During cDNA synthesis, unique molecular identifiers containing a 6-nucleotide sample barcode were introduced by template switching. TCRalpha and TCRbeta cDNA was amplified in two nested PCRs of 16 and 9 cycles, and bead purification was carried out after each PCR. Before amplification, the cDNA was both treated with uracil DNA-glycosylase and purified with the QIAquick PCR purification kit. In the second PCR, Illumina TruSeq-compatible adapters and sample-specific barcodes were added. TapeStation and Qubit were used to check library quality and concentration, and 5 to 6 ng of each library went into the pool. Sequencing of the pooled libraries was done on an Illumina HiSeq2500 single-index Rapid Run using custom sequencing primers and 2 x 100 bp reads. As for the authors' bioinformatics: PCR and sequencing errors were corrected by UMI-based consensus assembly using MiGEC version 1.2.6. V(D)J alignment, clonotype assembly and CDR3 extraction were performed with MiXCR version 2.1.1. Gene usage, clonotype sharing and MAIT/NKT TCR abundance were normalised by analysing the top 1000, 10 000 and 20 000 clonotypes per sample. After downsampling to 27 000 UMIs, diversity was calculated as the inverse Simpson index using the vegan R package. Paired Mann-Whitney U tests on discordant twin pairs were used, with Benjamini-Hochberg multiple-testing correction. TCRdb reanalyzed the reads, keeping one entry per CDR3 protein sequence and omitting DNA. The authors' filters were not applied to this entry. This sample's table contains roughly 160,000 distinct CDR3 sequences. Together, the top ten hold around 7% of the sample.

From each donor, a roughly 2.7 ml peripheral blood sample was collected into PAXgene tubes and kept at -80 degrees C. Without any T cell sorting, total RNA was extracted from whole blood using the PAXgene blood miRNA kit on an automated QIAcube. Peripheral blood from monozygotic twin pairs concordant or discordant for inflammatory bowel disease was subjected to deep TCRalpha and TCRbeta repertoire profiling with unique molecular barcoding. Smoking habits were recorded for all twin pairs, and individuals were classified as current, former or never smokers. The cysteine opens and the phenylalanine closes a CDR3 of 13 amino acids. No DNA is given. CDR1 and CDR2, looked up from the germline V gene (reference sequence), are DFQATT and SNEGSKA.

Here the chain combines TRBV20-1 and TRBJ2-1; TCRdb calls TRBD1, which cannot be checked without DNA. The sequence was obtained from a human donor with ulcerative colitis or Crohn's disease, or a healthy co-twin of an affected twin (not recorded which). Sequencing input: blood. This receptor carries the CDR3 CSATDRGNYEQFF.